This is a list of T cell receptor beta chains from one sample in a study of PD-L1 blockade in urothelial cancer. TCRdb keeps only in-frame clones here, not all; method: immunoSEQ multiplex PCR. The table records 40,000 to 45,000 clones, 88% of them present only once. Sequenced here: PBMCs, sampled around atezolizumab (anti-PD-L1) treatment. Every receptor here comes from a woman aged 55-75 years with urothelial cancer. Each CDR3 is given with its conserved first and last residue. The order of the fields is CDR3 length, D gene, V gene, J gene, clone size, CDR3 protein, CDR3 DNA. A D gene is named only where the DNA matches it firmly. Some rows have no size entry. The others give once, few or many, or a class for an expanded clone.

CDR3 length: 16
D gene: NA
V gene: TRBV11-2
J gene: TRBJ2-5
clone size: NA
CDR3 protein: CASSKTFEGRGETQYF
CDR3 DNA: TGTGCCAGCAGTAAAACCTTCGAAGGTCGAGGGGAGACCCAGTACTTC

CDR3 length: 12
D gene: NA
V gene: TRBV28
J gene: TRBJ1-2
clone size: NA
CDR3 protein: CASRSPAGGYTF
CDR3 DNA: TGTGCCAGCAGGTCTCCTGCGGGTGGCTACACCTTC

CDR3 length: 16
D gene: TRBD2
V gene: TRBV4-3
J gene: TRBJ2-1
clone size: NA
CDR3 protein: CASSQVTSGGAYEQFF
CDR3 DNA: TGCGCCAGCAGCCAAGTAACTAGCGGGGGGGCTTATGAGCAGTTCTTC

CDR3 length: 16
D gene: TRBD1
V gene: TRBV12-5
J gene: TRBJ2-5
clone size: once
CDR3 protein: CASGPRQGSPAETQYF
CDR3 DNA: TGTGCTAGTGGTCCCCGACAGGGATCCCCCGCGGAGACCCAGTACTTC

CDR3 length: 15
D gene: TRBD2
V gene: TRBV6-5
J gene: TRBJ2-3
clone size: once
CDR3 protein: CASTPGLASADTQYF
CDR3 DNA: TGTGCCAGCACACCGGGACTAGCGTCCGCAGATACGCAGTATTTT

CDR3 length: 19
D gene: TRBD1
V gene: TRBV7-2
J gene: TRBJ1-3
clone size: once
CDR3 protein: CASSLRAGTGAISGNTIYF
CDR3 DNA: TGTGCCAGCAGCTTACGAGCCGGGACAGGGGCAATCTCTGGAAACACCATATATTTT

CDR3 length: 15
D gene: TRBD2
V gene: TRBV28
J gene: TRBJ2-7
clone size: NA
CDR3 protein: CASSLAGEGSYEQYF
CDR3 DNA: TGTGCCAGCAGTTTGGCGGGAGAAGGCTCCTACGAGCAGTACTTC

CDR3 length: 13
D gene: NA
V gene: TRBV9
J gene: TRBJ2-7
clone size: NA
CDR3 protein: CASSDGQFYEQYF
CDR3 DNA: TGTGCCAGCAGCGACGGACAGTTCTACGAGCAGTACTTC

CDR3 length: 15
D gene: TRBD2
V gene: TRBV19
J gene: TRBJ2-5
clone size: few
CDR3 protein: CASSWREGYQETQYF
CDR3 DNA: TGTGCCAGTAGTTGGCGGGAGGGTTACCAAGAGACCCAGTACTTC

CDR3 length: 14
D gene: NA
V gene: TRBV11-2
J gene: TRBJ1-5
clone size: NA
CDR3 protein: CASSLDNSHQPQHF
CDR3 DNA: TGTGCCAGCAGCTTAGATAACAGCCATCAGCCCCAGCATTTT

CDR3 length: 15
D gene: NA
V gene: TRBV7-2
J gene: TRBJ1-4
clone size: NA
CDR3 protein: CASSYGEIRGEKLFF
CDR3 DNA: TGTGCCAGCAGCTACGGGGAGATTAGGGGGGAAAAACTGTTTTTT

CDR3 length: 16
D gene: NA
V gene: TRBV19
J gene: TRBJ1-1
clone size: NA
CDR3 protein: CASKSQGRGSGTEAFF
CDR3 DNA: TGTGCCAGTAAATCACAGGGTCGTGGGTCGGGCACTGAAGCTTTCTTT

CDR3 length: 15
D gene: NA
V gene: TRBV14
J gene: TRBJ1-6
clone size: NA
CDR3 protein: CASSVYQGGNSPLHF
CDR3 DNA: TGTGCCAGCAGCGTTTATCAGGGAGGCAATTCACCCCTCCACTTT

CDR3 length: 17
D gene: NA
V gene: TRBV27
J gene: TRBJ2-7
clone size: NA
CDR3 protein: CASSLGSGNALRGEQYF
CDR3 DNA: TGTGCCAGCAGCCTTGGATCCGGGAACGCCCTCCGGGGGGAGCAGTACTTC

CDR3 length: 13
D gene: TRBD1
V gene: TRBV28
J gene: TRBJ2-7
clone size: once
CDR3 protein: CASSSSVRGQQYF
CDR3 DNA: TGTGCCAGCAGTTCCTCGGTCAGGGGGCAGCAGTACTTC

CDR3 length: 13
D gene: NA
V gene: TRBV11-2
J gene: TRBJ2-7
clone size: NA
CDR3 protein: CASTLAGTYEQYF
CDR3 DNA: TGTGCCAGCACCTTGGCAGGGACCTACGAGCAGTACTTC

CDR3 length: 11
D gene: NA
V gene: TRBV5-1
J gene: TRBJ1-1
clone size: few
CDR3 protein: CASMEGTEAFF
CDR3 DNA: TGCGCCAGCATGGAGGGCACTGAAGCTTTCTTT

CDR3 length: 16
D gene: TRBD1
V gene: TRBV9
J gene: TRBJ1-2
clone size: NA
CDR3 protein: CASTEGPGGSYYGYTF
CDR3 DNA: TGTGCCAGCACGGAGGGACCAGGGGGGAGTTACTATGGCTACACCTTC

CDR3 length: 13
D gene: NA
V gene: TRBV4-3
J gene: TRBJ1-1
clone size: NA
CDR3 protein: CASSRLTGTEAFF
CDR3 DNA: TGCGCCAGCAGCAGACTAACTGGGACTGAAGCTTTCTTT

CDR3 length: 15
D gene: NA
V gene: TRBV18
J gene: TRBJ2-3
clone size: NA
CDR3 protein: CASSPGAGNTDTQYF
CDR3 DNA: TGTGCCAGCTCACCAGGGGCGGGGAACACAGATACGCAGTATTTT

CDR3 length: 15
D gene: TRBD2
V gene: TRBV7-9
J gene: TRBJ2-2
clone size: NA
CDR3 protein: CALVTSGSYAGELFF
CDR3 DNA: TGTGCCCTAGTGACTAGCGGGAGTTATGCCGGGGAGCTGTTTTTT

CDR3 length: 15
D gene: NA
V gene: TRBV2
J gene: TRBJ1-2
clone size: NA
CDR3 protein: CASSEALQGLGGYTF
CDR3 DNA: TGTGCCAGCAGTGAAGCGCTTCAGGGACTTGGCGGCTACACCTTC

CDR3 length: 14
D gene: NA
V gene: TRBV4-3
J gene: TRBJ1-5
clone size: NA
CDR3 protein: CASSQDAGNQPQHF
CDR3 DNA: TGCGCCAGCAGCCAAGACGCGGGCAATCAGCCCCAGCATTTT

CDR3 length: 16
D gene: NA
V gene: TRBV6-6
J gene: TRBJ2-2
clone size: NA
CDR3 protein: CASSYAGTANTGELFF
CDR3 DNA: TGTGCCAGCAGTTACGCGGGGACAGCGAACACCGGGGAGCTGTTTTTT

CDR3 length: 15
D gene: TRBD1
V gene: TRBV7-3
J gene: TRBJ2-5
clone size: NA
CDR3 protein: CASSLNRGEWETQYF
CDR3 DNA: TGTGCCAGCAGCTTGAACAGGGGAGAGTGGGAGACCCAGTACTTC

CDR3 length: 15
D gene: TRBD1
V gene: TRBV5-6
J gene: TRBJ2-1
clone size: NA
CDR3 protein: CASSSTGAGYNEQFF
CDR3 DNA: TGTGCCAGCAGCTCGACAGGGGCCGGTTACAATGAGCAGTTCTTC

CDR3 length: 14
D gene: TRBD2
V gene: TRBV7-2
J gene: TRBJ2-7
clone size: NA
CDR3 protein: CASTKLAGGLEQYF
CDR3 DNA: TGTGCCAGCACCAAACTAGCGGGGGGCTTGGAGCAGTACTTC

CDR3 length: 14
D gene: NA
V gene: TRBV7-8
J gene: TRBJ1-1
clone size: NA
CDR3 protein: CASSLVVGGTEAFF
CDR3 DNA: TGTGCCAGCAGCTTAGTGGTGGGGGGGACTGAAGCTTTCTTT

CDR3 length: 15
D gene: TRBD1
V gene: TRBV2
J gene: TRBJ1-6
clone size: NA
CDR3 protein: CASREDRARNSPLHF
CDR3 DNA: TGTGCCAGCAGGGAGGACAGGGCTCGGAATTCACCCCTCCACTTT

CDR3 length: 14
D gene: NA
V gene: TRBV5-4
J gene: TRBJ2-5
clone size: NA
CDR3 protein: CASSRDGVQETQYF
CDR3 DNA: TGTGCCAGCAGTCGTGACGGAGTCCAAGAGACCCAGTACTTC

CDR3 length: 15
D gene: TRBD2
V gene: TRBV18
J gene: TRBJ2-7
clone size: NA
CDR3 protein: CASSYSRLAGEEQYF
CDR3 DNA: TGTGCCAGCTCATACTCCCGACTAGCGGGGGAAGAGCAGTACTTC

CDR3 length: 13
D gene: TRBD2
V gene: TRBV6-6
J gene: TRBJ2-7
clone size: few
CDR3 protein: CASSPGTRGEQYF
CDR3 DNA: TGTGCCAGCAGCCCCGGGACTAGGGGCGAGCAGTACTTC

CDR3 length: 11
D gene: NA
V gene: TRBV30
J gene: TRBJ1-1
clone size: NA
CDR3 protein: CACPRGHEAFF
CDR3 DNA: TGTGCCTGCCCCAGGGGACATGAAGCTTTCTTT

CDR3 length: 15
D gene: NA
V gene: TRBV5-1
J gene: TRBJ1-1
clone size: once
CDR3 protein: CASSLEEGGYTEAFF
CDR3 DNA: TGCGCCAGCAGCTTGGAAGAGGGCGGGTACACTGAAGCTTTCTTT

CDR3 length: 15
D gene: NA
V gene: TRBV11-2
J gene: TRBJ2-7
clone size: NA
CDR3 protein: CASSSTGSFSYEQYF
CDR3 DNA: TGTGCCAGCAGCTCAACAGGTTCCTTCTCCTACGAGCAGTACTTC

CDR3 length: 20
D gene: NA
V gene: TRBV7-5
J gene: TRBJ1-6
clone size: once
CDR3 protein: CARSLAGDRGLSSYNSPLHF
CDR3 DNA: TGTGCCAGAAGCTTAGCCGGGGACAGGGGCCTTAGCTCCTATAATTCACCCCTCCACTTT

CDR3 length: 13
D gene: NA
V gene: TRBV5-1
J gene: TRBJ2-1
clone size: once
CDR3 protein: CASSAISYNEQFF
CDR3 DNA: TGCGCCAGCAGCGCGATCTCCTACAATGAGCAGTTCTTC

CDR3 length: 15
D gene: TRBD1
V gene: TRBV6-5
J gene: TRBJ2-1
clone size: NA
CDR3 protein: CASSQHKTGVNEQFF
CDR3 DNA: TGTGCCAGCAGTCAACACAAGACAGGGGTCAATGAGCAGTTCTTC